The source of this TCR beta chain is a study of vaccination and CD4 T cells after COVID-19. Study information: Controls had a CEFX pool, an HIV-1 Nef pool, or no peptide added.

At the Johns Hopkins FTIC core, DNA taken from cultured CD4+ T cells was sequenced by way of the Oncomine TCR Beta short-read assay. TCRdb independently ran MiXCR on the PCR reads; one entry per CDR3 protein. The sample carries approximately 14,000 distinct CDR3 sequences, 40% to 65% recorded once. About this clonotype itself: Its matching antigen is unknown.

Trimming cost V 5 bases and J 7 bases, with 11 bases left between them. From germline, CDR1 is SGHVS and CDR2 FQNEAQ. CDR3 size: 12 residues. Treatment in this sample: approximately 11-day PBMC culture with coronavirus spike peptide pools or control peptides (ViraFEST assay). J is TRBJ2-5 and V is TRBV7-8, with D uncertain. The sequenced sample was CD4+ T cells from blood, cultured in vitro. This TCR derives from a human donor who had recovered from COVID-19. CDR3 nucleotide sequence: TGTGCCAGCAGCCCGGTTCGGTGGACCCAGTACTTC. It encodes CASSPVRWTQYF.